The rows below give T cell receptor beta chains drawn from one sample of a study of regulatory T cells in long-lasting Graves disease. From the multiplex PCR reads, TCRdb called clonotypes with MiXCR, one entry per CDR3 protein. The table shows roughly 420,000 distinct CDR3 sequences, with about 16% occurring only once. These data were also filed under a second study, of T cells in Graves' hyperthyroidism and ophthalmopathy.

The source material was peripheral blood mononuclear cells (PBMCs), sampled at new diagnosis, from a patient treated with antithyroid drugs. These receptors originate from a woman aged 18-35 years with Graves disease. CDR3s leave out the opening cysteine and the closing phenylalanine or tryptophan. Each record gives: V gene, CDR3 protein.

TRBV7-2	ASSINPGSADTQY
TRBV9	ASSGLAGGKPDTQY
TRBV29-1	SAQSQLNTEAF
TRBV12-3/TRBV12-4	ASSLTGLHYEQY
TRBV6-1	ASSTRLADTYNEQF
TRBV30	AWSGGTAGTNQPQH
TRBV5-1	ASSLPGTAGGYT
TRBV12-3/TRBV12-4	ASSFGPGTGHGYT
TRBV28	ASSSGIGVDQPQH
TRBV28	ASSLLGQGGYEQY
TRBV6-1	ASSPDRTRDEQF
TRBV6-1	ASRPGTRAYEQY
TRBV12-3/TRBV12-4	ASSSGNGYT
TRBV2	ASSEGAGVAYNEQF
TRBV27	ASSFMGNTEAF
TRBV2	ASKGAIATTEKLF
TRBV2	ASSNPTLDRGFDGYT
TRBV6-1	ASRGRGSQPQH
TRBV6-1	ASRTGGAIEQY
TRBV5-1	ASSSDTGQPIKWAEAF
TRBV2	ASSEARVEQY
TRBV7-6	ASKEGAGPLYEQY
TRBV12-3/TRBV12-4	ASSQGNYGYT
TRBV7-9	ANIGLAGTETQY
TRBV18	ASSPRVGGKENTIY
TRBV6-5	ASSSRLGPGEQF
TRBV28	ASSPWGQPNTEAF
TRBV24-1	ATSEETGNYGYT
TRBV20-1	SARDFGTGNHEQY
TRBV12-3/TRBV12-4	ASSFGTSGRAISWGEQF
TRBV27	ASRASSYNSPLH
TRBV11-2	ASSQETGGGTEAF
TRBV4-2	ASSQEGTGGSGELF
TRBV7-9	ASSQTGDGTQY
TRBV6-4	ASSEEGSNTGELF
TRBV20-1	SAGSGANVLT
TRBV7-2	ASSLGTSNQPQH
TRBV20-1	SATTSATYNEQF
TRBV27	ASTDRGHYEQY
TRBV29-1	SVVSGEWNEQF
TRBV10-3	ATGRDRGAYEQY
TRBV2	ASRDFSNQPQH
TRBV27	ASSDLTGFSYEQY
TRBV6-1	ASSDETSGSFSYEQY
TRBV7-3	ASSLLAGGPLGDTQY
TRBV12-3/TRBV12-4	ASTGTGGSQPQH